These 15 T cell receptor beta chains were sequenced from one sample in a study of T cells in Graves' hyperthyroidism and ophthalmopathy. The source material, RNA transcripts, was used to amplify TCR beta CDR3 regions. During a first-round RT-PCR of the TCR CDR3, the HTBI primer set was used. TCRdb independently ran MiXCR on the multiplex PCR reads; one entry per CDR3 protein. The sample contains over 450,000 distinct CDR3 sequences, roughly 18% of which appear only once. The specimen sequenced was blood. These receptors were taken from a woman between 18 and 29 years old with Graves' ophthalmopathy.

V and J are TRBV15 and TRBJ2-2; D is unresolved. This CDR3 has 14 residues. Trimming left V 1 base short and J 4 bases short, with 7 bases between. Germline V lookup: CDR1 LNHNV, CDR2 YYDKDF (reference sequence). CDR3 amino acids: CATSRGTVTGELFF. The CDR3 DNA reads TGTGCCACCAGCAGAGGGACCGTCACCGGGGAGCTGTTTTTT.

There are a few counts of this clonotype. The CDR3: CSAGIQGPTYEQYF. CDR3 nucleotides: TGCAGTGCTGGAATACAGGGGCCGACCTACGAGCAGTACTTC. The chain employs TRBV20-1 and TRBJ2-7; 7 nucleotides agree with TRBD1. In germline, CDR1 is DFQATT, CDR2 SNEGSKA (reference sequence). The CDR3 covers 14 residues. With V trimmed by 5 bases and J by 2 bases, 9 bases remained unmatched.

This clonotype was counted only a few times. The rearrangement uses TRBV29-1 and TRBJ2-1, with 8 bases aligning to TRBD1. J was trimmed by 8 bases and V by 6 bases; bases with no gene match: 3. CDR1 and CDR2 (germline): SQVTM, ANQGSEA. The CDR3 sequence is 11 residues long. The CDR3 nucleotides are TGCAGCGTGTCACAGGGGGATGAGCAGTTCTTC. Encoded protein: CSVSQGDEQFF.

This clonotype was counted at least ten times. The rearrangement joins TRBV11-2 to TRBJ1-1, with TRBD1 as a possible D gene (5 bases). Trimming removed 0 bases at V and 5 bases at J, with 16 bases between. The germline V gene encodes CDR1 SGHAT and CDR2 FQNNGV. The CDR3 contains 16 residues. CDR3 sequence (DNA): TGTGCCAGCAGCTTAGATTCTGGGGCTTTAGGGACTGAAGCTTTCTTT. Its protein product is CASSLDSGALGTEAFF.

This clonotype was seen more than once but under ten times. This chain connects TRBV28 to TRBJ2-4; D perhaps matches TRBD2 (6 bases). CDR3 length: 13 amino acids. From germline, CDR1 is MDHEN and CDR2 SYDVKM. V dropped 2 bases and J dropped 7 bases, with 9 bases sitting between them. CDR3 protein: CASSLGRINIQYF. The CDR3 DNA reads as TGTGCCAGCAGTTTAGGGAGGATTAACATTCAGTACTTC.

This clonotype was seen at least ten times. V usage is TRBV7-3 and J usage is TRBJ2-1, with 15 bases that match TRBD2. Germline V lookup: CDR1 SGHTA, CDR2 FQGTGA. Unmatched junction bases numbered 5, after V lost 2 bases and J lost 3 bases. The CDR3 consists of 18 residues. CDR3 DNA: TGTGCCAGCAGCTTACCCCGGACTAGCGGGAGGGTCTACAATGAGCAGTTCTTC. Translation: CASSLPRTSGRVYNEQFF.

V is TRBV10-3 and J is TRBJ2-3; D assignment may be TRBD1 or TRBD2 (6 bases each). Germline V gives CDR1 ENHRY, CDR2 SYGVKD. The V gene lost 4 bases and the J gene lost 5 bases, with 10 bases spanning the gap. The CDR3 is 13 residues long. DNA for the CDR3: TGTGCCATCAGTGGGAGGGGGAAAGATACGCAGTATTTT. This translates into CAISGRGKDTQYF.

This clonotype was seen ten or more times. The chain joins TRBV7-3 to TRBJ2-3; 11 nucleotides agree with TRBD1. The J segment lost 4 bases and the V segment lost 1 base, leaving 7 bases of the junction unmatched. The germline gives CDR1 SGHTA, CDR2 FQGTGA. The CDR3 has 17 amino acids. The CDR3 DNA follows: TGTGCCAGCAGCTTAAGGGGTGGACAGGGGGCAGCAGATACGCAGTATTTT. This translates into CASSLRGGQGAADTQYF.

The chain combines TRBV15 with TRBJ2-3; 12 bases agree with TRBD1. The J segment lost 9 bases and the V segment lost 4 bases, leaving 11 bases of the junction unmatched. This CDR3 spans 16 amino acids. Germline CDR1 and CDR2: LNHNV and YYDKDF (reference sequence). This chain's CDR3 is CATSNYRDRGRDTQYF. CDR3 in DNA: TGTGCCACCAGCAACTACCGGGACAGGGGGCGCGACACGCAGTATTTT.

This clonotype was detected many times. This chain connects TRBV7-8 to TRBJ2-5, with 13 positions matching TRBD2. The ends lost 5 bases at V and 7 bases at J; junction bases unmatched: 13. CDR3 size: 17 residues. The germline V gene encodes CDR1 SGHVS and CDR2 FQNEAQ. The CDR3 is CASSPRLAGGPGGTQYF. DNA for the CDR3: TGTGCCAGCAGCCCCAGACTAGCGGGAGGCCCCGGAGGGACCCAGTACTTC.

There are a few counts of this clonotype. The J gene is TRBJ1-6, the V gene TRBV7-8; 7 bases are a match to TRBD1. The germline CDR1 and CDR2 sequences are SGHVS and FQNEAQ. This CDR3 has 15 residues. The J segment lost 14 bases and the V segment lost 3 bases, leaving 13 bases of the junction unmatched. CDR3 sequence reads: CASSFGQEGVSALHF. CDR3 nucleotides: TGTGCCAGCAGCTTCGGACAGGAGGGGGTATCGGCCCTCCACTTT.

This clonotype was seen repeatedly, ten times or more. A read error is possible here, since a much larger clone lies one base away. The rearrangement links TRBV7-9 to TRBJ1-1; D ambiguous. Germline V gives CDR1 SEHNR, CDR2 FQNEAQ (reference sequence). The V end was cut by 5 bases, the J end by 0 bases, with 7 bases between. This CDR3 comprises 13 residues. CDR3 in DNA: TGTGCCAGCAGCCAACAGATGAACACTGAAGCTTTCTTT. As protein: CASSQQMNTEAFF.

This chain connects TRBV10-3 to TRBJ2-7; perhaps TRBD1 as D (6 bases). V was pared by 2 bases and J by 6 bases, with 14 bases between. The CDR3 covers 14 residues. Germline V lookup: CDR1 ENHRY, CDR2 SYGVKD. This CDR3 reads CAISETMDSTEQYF. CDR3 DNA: TGTGCCATCAGTGAGACTATGGACAGCACCGAGCAGTACTTC.

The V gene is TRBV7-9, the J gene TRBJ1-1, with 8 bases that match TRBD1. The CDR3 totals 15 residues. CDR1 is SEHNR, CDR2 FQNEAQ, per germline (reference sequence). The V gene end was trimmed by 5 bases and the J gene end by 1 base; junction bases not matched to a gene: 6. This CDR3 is CASSPTGVGNTEAFF. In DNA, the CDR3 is TGTGCCAGCAGCCCGACAGGGGTAGGGAACACTGAAGCTTTCTTT.

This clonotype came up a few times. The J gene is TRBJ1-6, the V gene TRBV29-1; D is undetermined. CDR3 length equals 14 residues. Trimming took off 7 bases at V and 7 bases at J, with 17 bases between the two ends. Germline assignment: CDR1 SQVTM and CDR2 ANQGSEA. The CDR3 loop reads CSAQEGGPNSPLHF. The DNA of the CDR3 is TGCAGCGCCCAGGAGGGAGGACCCAATTCACCCCTCCACTTT.